This record covers a single T cell receptor beta chain. These data come from a study of shared clonotypes between healthy human individuals. Repertoires were generated with immunoSEQ multiplex PCR, while TCRdb's copy carries only in-frame clones and drops some. The table shows around 510,000 clones, with about 96% occurring only once. CDR3 length: 17 amino acids. Germline V lookup: CDR1 SGHAT, CDR2 FQNNGV. Trimming cost V 4 bases and J 8 bases; bases outside gene matches: 19. All of the donors resided in Nashville, Tennessee, and each was a Caucasian adult. V gene TRBV11-2 combines with J gene TRBJ2-5; 7 positions agree with TRBD2. The sample was naive CD4+ T cells sorted from blood. Regarding subset: CD45RA+ positively selected. The clonotype originates from a woman in her 30s in good health. In DNA, the CDR3 is TGTGCCAGCAGCTCGCGCGGCAAGACCCGGGACTACACAACCCAGTACTTC. It yields the protein CASSSRGKTRDYTTQYF.